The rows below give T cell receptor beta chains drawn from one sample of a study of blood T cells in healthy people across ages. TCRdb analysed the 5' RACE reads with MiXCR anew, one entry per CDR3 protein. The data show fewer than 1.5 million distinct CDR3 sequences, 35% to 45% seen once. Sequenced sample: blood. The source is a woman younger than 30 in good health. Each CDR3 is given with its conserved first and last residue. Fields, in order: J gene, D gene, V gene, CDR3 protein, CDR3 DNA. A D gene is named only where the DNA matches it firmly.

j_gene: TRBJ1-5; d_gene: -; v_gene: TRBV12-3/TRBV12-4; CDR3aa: CAGSLGGEGNQPQHF; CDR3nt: TGTGCCGGCAGTTTAGGCGGAGAAGGCAATCAGCCCCAGCATTTT
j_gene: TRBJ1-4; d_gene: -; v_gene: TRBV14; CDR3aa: CASSQELYRGVEKLFF; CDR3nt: TGTGCCAGCAGCCAAGAGTTATACCGGGGGGTTGAAAAACTGTTTTTT
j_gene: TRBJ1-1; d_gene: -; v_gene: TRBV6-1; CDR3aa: CASVLQQGSAFF; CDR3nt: TGTGCCAGCGTTTTGCAGCAGGGCTCGGCTTTCTTT
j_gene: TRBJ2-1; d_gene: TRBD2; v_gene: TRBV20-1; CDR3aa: CRANGGGNEQFF; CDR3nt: TGCAGGGCTAACGGCGGGGGCAATGAGCAGTTCTTC
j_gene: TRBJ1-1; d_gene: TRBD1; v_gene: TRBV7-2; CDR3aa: CASSSVTGGTEAFF; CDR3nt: TGTGCCAGCAGCTCCGTGACAGGGGGCACTGAAGCTTTCTTT
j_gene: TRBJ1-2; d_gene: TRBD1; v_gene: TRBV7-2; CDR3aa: CASSPGTGVNYGYTF; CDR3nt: TGTGCCAGCAGCCCCGGGACAGGGGTCAACTATGGCTACACCTTC
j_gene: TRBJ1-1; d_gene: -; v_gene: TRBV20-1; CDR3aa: CSPKAGATNTEAFF; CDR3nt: TGCAGCCCTAAGGCGGGGGCCACGAACACTGAAGCTTTCTTT
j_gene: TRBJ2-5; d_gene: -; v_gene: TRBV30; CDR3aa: CAWSAAMNEQYF; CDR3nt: TGTGCCTGGAGTGCCGCGATGAATGAGCAGTACTTC
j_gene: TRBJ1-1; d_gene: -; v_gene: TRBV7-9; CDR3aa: CASSLEGVRGGLNTEAFF; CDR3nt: TGTGCCAGCAGCTTAGAAGGTGTGAGGGGTGGTTTGAACACTGAAGCTTTCTTT
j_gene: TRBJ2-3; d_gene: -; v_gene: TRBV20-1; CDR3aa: CSARGEGPGDTQYF; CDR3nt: TGCAGTGCTAGAGGTGAGGGCCCAGGCGATACGCAGTATTTT